This T cell receptor beta chain comes out of a study of cytomegalovirus exposure and HLA in healthy donors. Points from the study as a whole: TCR beta sequences numbering roughly 16,000 were associated with HLA alleles at 0.05 false discovery rate in a later analysis.

Worth noting for this clone: The antigen is not known.

Primers included in the PCR were 60 Vbeta and 13 Jbeta primers. Libraries were prepared by immunoSEQ multiplex PCR; TCRdb keeps only in-frame clonotypes and omits some of them. Of about 110,000 clones in the sample, around 76% were seen once. Losses at the gene ends were 3 bases for V and 7 bases for J; bases not matched to a gene: 8. From germline, CDR1 is LNHDA and CDR2 SQIVND (reference sequence). This CDR3 spans 16 amino acids. Sequencing was performed on PBMCs. The TCR sequence derives from a man between 25 and 39 years old in good health and CMV-seropositive. The chain uses TRBV19 and TRBJ1-6; 8 nucleotides align to TRBD1. The DNA of the CDR3 is TGTGCCAGTAGTATGGCAGGGGGCCGAAACAATTCACCCCTCCACTTT. Translation: CASSMAGGRNNSPLHF.